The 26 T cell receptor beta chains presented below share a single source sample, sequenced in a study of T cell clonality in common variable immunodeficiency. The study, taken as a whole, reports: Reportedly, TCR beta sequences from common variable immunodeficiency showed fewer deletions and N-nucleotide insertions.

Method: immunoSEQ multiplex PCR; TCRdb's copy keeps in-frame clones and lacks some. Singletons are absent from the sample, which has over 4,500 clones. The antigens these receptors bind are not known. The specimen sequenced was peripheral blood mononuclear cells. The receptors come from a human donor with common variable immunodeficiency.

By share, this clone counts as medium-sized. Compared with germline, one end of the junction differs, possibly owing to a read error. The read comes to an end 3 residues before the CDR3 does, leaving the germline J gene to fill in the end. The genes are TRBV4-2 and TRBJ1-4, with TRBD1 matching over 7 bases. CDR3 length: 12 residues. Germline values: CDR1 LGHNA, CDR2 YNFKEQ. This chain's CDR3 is CASSPQGEKLFF. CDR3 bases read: TGCGCCAGCAGCCCACAGGGGGAAAAA.

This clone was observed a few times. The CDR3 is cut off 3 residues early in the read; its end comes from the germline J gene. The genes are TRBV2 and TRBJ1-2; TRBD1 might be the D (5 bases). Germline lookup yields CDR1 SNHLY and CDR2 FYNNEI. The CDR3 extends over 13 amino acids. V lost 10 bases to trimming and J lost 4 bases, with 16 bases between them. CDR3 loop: CAKRAGSTYGYTF. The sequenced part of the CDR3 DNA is TGTGCCAAAAGGGCAGGGTCCACCTATGGC.

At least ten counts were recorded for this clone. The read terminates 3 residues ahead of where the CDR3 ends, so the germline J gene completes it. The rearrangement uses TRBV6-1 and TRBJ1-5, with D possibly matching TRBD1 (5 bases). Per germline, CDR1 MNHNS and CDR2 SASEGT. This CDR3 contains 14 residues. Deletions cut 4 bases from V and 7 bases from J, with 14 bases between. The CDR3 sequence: CASSGHLEGQPQHF. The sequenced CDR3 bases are TGTGCCAGCAGTGGACACCTCGAGGGGCAGCCC.

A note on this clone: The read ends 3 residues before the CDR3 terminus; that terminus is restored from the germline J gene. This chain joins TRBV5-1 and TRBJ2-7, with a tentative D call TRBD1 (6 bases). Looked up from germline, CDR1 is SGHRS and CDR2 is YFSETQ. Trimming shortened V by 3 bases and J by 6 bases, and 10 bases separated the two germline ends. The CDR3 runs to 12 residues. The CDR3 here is CASSSNRAEQYF. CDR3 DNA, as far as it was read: TGCGCCAGCAGCTCCAACAGGGCCGAG. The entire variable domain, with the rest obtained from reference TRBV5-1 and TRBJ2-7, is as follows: KAGVTQTPRYLIKTRGQQVTLSCSPISGHRSVSWYQQTPGQGLQFLFEYFSETQRNKGNFPGRFSGRQFSNSRSEMNVSTLELGDSALYLCASSSNRAEQYFGPGTRLTVT.

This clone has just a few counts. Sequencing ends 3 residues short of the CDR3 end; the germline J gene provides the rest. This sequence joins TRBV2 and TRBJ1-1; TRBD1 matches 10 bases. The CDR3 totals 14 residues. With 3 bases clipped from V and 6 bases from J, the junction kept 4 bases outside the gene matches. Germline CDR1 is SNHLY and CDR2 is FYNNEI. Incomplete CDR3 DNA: TGTGCCAGCAGTGACGGGACAGGGGTTCCTGAA. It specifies CASSDGTGVPE. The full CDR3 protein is CASSDGTGVPEAFF.

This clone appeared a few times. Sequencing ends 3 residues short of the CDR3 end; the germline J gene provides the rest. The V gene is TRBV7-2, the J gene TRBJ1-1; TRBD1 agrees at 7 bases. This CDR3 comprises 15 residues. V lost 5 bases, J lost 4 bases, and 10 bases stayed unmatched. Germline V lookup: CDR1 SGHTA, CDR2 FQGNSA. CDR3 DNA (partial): TGTGCCAGCAGCGTCAGTGTACAGGGGTTCACTGAA. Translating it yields CASSVSVQGFTE. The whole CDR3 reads CASSVSVQGFTEAFF.

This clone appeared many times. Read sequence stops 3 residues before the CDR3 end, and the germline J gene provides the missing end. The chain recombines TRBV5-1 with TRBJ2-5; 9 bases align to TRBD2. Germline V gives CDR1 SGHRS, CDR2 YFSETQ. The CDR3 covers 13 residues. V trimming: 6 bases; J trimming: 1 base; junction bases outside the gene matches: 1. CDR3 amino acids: CASKTSGQETQYF. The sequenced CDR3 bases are TGCGCCAGCAAGACTAGCGGCCAAGAGACC.

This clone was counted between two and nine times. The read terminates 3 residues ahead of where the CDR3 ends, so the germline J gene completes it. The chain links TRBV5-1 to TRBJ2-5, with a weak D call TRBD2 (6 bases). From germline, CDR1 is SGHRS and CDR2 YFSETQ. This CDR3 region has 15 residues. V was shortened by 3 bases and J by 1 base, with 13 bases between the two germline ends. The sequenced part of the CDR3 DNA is TGCGCCAGCAGCTGGACACTAGCTCCCCAAGAGACC. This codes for CASSWTLAPQET. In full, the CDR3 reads CASSWTLAPQETQYF.

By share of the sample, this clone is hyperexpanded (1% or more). The part of the CDR3 DNA that was read is TGTGCCAGCAGCCCACAGGGGGGTGGTCCCTACGAG. This sequence encodes CASSPQGGGPYE. The CDR3, in full, reads CASSPQGGGPYEQYF. This chain joins TRBV5-5 and TRBJ2-7; TRBD1 matches at 8 bases. With the read ending 3 residues before the CDR3 end, the germline J gene is used to fill in that end. CDR1 and CDR2 from the germline V gene are SGHKS and YYEKEE (reference sequence). This CDR3 is built from 15 residues. J lost 2 bases, V lost 4 bases, and 8 bases had no gene match.

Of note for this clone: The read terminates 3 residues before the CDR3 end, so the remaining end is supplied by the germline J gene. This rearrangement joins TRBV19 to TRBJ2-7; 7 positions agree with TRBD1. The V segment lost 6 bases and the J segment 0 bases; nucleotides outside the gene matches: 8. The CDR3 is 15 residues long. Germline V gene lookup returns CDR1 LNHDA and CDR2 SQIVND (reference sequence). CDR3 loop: CASRGRDSSSYEQYF. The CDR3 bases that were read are TGTGCCAGTAGGGGCCGGGACAGCAGCTCCTACGAG.

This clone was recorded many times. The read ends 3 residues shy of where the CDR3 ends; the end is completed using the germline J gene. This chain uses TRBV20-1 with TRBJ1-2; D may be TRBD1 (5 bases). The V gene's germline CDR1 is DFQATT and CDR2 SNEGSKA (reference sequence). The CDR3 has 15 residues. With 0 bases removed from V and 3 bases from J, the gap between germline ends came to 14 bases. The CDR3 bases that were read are TGCAGTGCTAGAGATTTGACAAGGGGCGACTATGGC. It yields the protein CSARDLTRGDYG. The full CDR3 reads CSARDLTRGDYGYTF.

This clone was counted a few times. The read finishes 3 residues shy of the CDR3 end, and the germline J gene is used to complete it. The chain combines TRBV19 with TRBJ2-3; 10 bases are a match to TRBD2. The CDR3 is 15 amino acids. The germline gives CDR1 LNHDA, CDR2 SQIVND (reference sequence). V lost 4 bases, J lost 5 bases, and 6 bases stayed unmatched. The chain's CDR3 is CASSTTSGVRDTQYF. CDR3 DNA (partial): TGTGCCAGTAGTACTACTAGCGGGGTGAGAGATACG.

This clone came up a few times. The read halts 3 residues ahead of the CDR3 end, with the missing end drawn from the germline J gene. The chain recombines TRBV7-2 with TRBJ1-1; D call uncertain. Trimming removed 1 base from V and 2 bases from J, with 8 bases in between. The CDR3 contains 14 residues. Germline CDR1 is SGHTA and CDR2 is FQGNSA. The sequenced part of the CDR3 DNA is TGTGCCAGCAGCTTAGGTACGGTCAACACTGAA. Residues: CASSLGTVNTE. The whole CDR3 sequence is CASSLGTVNTEAFF.

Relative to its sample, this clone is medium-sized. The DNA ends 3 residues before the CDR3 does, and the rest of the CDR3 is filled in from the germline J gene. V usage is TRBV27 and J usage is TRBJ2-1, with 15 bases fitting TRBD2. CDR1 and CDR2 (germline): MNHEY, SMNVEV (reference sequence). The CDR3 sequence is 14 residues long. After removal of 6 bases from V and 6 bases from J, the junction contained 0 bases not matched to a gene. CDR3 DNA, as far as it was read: TGTGCCAGCAGGGGACTAGCGGGGGGCAATGAG. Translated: CASRGLAGGNE. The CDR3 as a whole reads CASRGLAGGNEQFF.

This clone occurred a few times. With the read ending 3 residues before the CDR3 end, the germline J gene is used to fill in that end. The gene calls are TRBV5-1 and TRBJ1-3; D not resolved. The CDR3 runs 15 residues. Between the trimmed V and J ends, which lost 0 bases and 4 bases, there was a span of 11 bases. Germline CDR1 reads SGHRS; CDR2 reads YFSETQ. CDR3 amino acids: CASSLAGSLGNTIYF. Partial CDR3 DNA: TGCGCCAGCAGCTTGGCCGGGTCCCTCGGAAACACC.

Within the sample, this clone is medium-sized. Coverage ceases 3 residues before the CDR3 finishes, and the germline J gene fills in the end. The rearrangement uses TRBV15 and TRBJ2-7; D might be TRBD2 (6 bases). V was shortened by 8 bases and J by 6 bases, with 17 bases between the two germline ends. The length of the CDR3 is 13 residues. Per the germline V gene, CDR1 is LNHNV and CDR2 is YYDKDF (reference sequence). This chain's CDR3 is CATGTGGSIEQYF. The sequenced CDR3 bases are TGTGCCACCGGGACTGGGGGGTCTATCGAG.

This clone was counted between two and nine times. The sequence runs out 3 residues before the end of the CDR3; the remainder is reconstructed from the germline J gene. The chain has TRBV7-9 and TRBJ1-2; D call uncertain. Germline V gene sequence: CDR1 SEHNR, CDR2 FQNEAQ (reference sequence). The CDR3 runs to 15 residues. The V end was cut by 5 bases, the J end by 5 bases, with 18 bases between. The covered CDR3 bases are TGTGCCAGCAGCCCCTCGGAGGGCCCTCAGTATGGC. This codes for CASSPSEGPQYG. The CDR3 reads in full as CASSPSEGPQYGYTF.

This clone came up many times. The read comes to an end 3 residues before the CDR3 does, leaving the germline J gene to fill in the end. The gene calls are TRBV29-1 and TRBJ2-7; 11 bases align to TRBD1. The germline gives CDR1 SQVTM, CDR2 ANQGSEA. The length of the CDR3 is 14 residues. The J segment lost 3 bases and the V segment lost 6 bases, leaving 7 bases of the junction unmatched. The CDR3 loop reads CSVTGQGAIYEQYF. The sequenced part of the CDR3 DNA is TGCAGCGTCACCGGACAGGGGGCGATCTACGAG.

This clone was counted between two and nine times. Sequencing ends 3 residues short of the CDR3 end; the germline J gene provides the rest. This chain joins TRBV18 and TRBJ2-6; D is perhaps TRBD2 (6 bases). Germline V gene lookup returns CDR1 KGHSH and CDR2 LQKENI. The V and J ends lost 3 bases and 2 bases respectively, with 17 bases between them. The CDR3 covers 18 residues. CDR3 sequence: CASSPSTGVGTGANVLTF. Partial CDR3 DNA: TGTGCCAGCTCACCTTCGACGGGGGTTGGCACTGGGGCCAACGTC. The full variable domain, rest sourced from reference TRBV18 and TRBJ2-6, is NAGVMQNPRHLVRRRGQEARLRCSPMKGHSHVYWYRQLPEEGLKFMVYLQKENIIDESGMPKERFSAEFPKEGPSILRIQQVVRGDSAAYFCASSPSTGVGTGANVLTFGAGSRLTVL.

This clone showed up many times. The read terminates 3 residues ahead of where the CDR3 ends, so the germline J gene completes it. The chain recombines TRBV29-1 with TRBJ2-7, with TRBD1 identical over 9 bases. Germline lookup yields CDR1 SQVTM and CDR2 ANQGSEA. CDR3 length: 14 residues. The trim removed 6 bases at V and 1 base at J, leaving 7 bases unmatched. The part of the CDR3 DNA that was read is TGCAGCGTGGCCCCGGGACAGGGATCCTACGAG. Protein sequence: CSVAPGQGSYE. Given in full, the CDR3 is CSVAPGQGSYEQYF.

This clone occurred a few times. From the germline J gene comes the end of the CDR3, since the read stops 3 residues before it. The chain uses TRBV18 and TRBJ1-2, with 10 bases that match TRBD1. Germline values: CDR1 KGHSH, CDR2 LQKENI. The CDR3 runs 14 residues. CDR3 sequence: CASSPGDRGSGYTF. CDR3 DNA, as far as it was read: TGTGCCAGCTCACCGGGGGACAGGGGAAGCGGC.

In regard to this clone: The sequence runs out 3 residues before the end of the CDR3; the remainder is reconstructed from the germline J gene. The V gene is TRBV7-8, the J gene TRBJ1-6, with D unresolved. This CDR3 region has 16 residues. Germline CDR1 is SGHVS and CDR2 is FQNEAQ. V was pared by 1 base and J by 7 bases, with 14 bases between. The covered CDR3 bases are TGTGCCAGCAGCTTAGTATCTCGGGGAGGGAATTCACCC. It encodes CASSLVSRGGNSP. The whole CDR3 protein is CASSLVSRGGNSPLHF.

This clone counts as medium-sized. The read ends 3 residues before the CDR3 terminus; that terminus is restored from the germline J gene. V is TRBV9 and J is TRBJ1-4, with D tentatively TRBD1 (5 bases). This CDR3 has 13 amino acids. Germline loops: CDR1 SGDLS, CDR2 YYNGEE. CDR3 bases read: TGTGCAAGCGGGGGGACGGATAATGAAAAA. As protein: CASGGTDNEK. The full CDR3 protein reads CASGGTDNEKLFF.

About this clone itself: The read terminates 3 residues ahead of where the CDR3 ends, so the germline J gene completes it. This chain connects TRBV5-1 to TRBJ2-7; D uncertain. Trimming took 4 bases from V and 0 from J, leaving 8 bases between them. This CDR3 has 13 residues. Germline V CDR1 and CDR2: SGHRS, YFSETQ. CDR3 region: CASSRVSSYEQYF. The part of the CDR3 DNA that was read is TGCGCCAGCAGCCGCGTAAGCTCCTACGAG.

This CDR3 reads CASSLTGSSYEQYF. The DNA read from the CDR3 is TGTGCCAGCAGCTTGACAGGGAGCTCCTACGAG. J is TRBJ2-7 and V is TRBV5-6; the D gene is possibly TRBD1 (6 bases). The read stops 3 residues short of the end of the CDR3; the missing end is completed from the germline J gene. There are 14 residues in the CDR3. Trimming took off 1 base at V and 0 bases at J, with 8 bases between the two ends. Germline CDR1 is SGHDT and CDR2 is YYEEEE.

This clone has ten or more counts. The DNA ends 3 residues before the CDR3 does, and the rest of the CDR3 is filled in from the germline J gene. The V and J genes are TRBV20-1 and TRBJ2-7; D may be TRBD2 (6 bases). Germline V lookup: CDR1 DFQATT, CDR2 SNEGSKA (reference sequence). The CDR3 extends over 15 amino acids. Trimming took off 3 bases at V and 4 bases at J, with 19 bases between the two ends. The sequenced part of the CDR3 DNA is TGCAGTGCTAGGATTAGCGGCTCCTATTCATACGAG. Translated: CSARISGSYSYE. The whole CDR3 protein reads CSARISGSYSYEQYF.